This TCR beta chain was sequenced for a study of OX40 agonist ivuxolimab in advanced cancers. Study-wide context: Patients were dosed with the agonistic anti-OX40 (CD134) antibody ivuxolimab.

Method: immunoSEQ multiplex PCR; TCRdb's copy keeps in-frame clones and lacks some. The sample carries fewer than 80,000 clones, roughly 85% recorded once. V lost 6 bases and J 6 bases, leaving 12 bases between the germline ends. This CDR3 is built from 13 residues. The germline CDR1 and CDR2 sequences are SGHTA and FQGNSA. This rearrangement joins TRBV7-2 to TRBJ1-5; D is possibly TRBD1 (5 bases). This TCR derives from an adult with an advanced solid tumor such as melanoma, head and neck, liver or kidney cancer. The sample here was CD4+ or CD8+ T cells sorted from blood, taken in a trial of the OX40 agonist ivuxolimab. The CDR3 reads CASSSQGIQPQHF. In DNA, the CDR3 is TGTGCCAGCAGTTCTCAGGGAATTCAGCCCCAGCATTTT.